The 23 T cell receptor beta chains below all came from one sample that was sequenced in a study of beta chain features in type 1 diabetes. Expressed TCRB transcripts got sequenced, as all isolated RNA was reverse transcribed. Sequencing was performed with immunoSEQ multiplex PCR; in TCRdb, only in-frame clones are kept and a portion is missing. Of fewer than 350,000 clones listed, around 20% are singletons. Material for sequencing was naive CD4+ T cells from blood. Source of these receptors: a young woman in good health.

This clone was seen a handful of times. This chain links TRBV18 with TRBJ1-1; a possible D gene is TRBD1 (6 bases). The CDR3 covers 13 residues. The V end was cut by 3 bases, the J end by 6 bases, with 11 bases between. The germline V gene has CDR1 KGHSH and CDR2 LQKENI. CDR3: CASSPGAGAEAFF. CDR3 nucleotides: TGTGCCAGCTCACCGGGGGCGGGGGCTGAAGCTTTCTTT. Full variable domain (remainder filled in from reference TRBV18 and TRBJ1-1): NAGVMQNPRHLVRRRGQEARLRCSPMKGHSHVYWYRQLPEEGLKFMVYLQKENIIDESGMPKERFSAEFPKEGPSILRIQQVVRGDSAAYFCASSPGAGAEAFFGQGTRLTVV.

The rearrangement uses TRBV10-3 and TRBJ1-5; tentative D call: TRBD1 (5 bases). This CDR3 has 12 amino acids. Germline V gives CDR1 ENHRY, CDR2 SYGVKD. Trimming left V 8 bases short and J 4 bases short, with 9 bases between. CDR3 amino acids: CAISDSNQPQHF. CDR3 DNA sequence: TGTGCCATCTCTGACAGTAATCAGCCCCAGCATTTT.

The genes are TRBV27 and TRBJ2-5; 9 positions agree with TRBD2. This CDR3 is 13 amino acids long. V lost 6 bases and J lost 5; bases outside the gene matches: 4. Germline V gives CDR1 MNHEY, CDR2 SMNVEV (reference sequence). CDR3 nucleotide sequence: TGTGCCAGCAGAAAGAGCGGGAGGGAGACCCAGTACTTC. This sequence encodes CASRKSGRETQYF.

This clone was seen a few times. This chain joins TRBV19 and TRBJ1-1; D gene ambiguous. CDR1 is LNHDA and CDR2 is SQIVND in the germline V gene (reference sequence). This CDR3 has 13 residues. V dropped 8 bases and J dropped 10 bases, with 20 bases sitting between them. The DNA for the CDR3 is TGTGCCAGTCTTCCCCGGGATCCCAAAGCAGCTTTCTTT. Amino acid sequence: CASLPRDPKAAFF.

The genes are TRBV29-1 and TRBJ1-1; TRBD1 agrees at 9 bases. The trim removed 4 bases at V and 4 bases at J, leaving 7 bases unmatched. The germline CDR1 and CDR2 sequences are SQVTM and ANQGSEA. The CDR3 extends over 14 amino acids. CDR3 amino acids: CSVVQGAVSTEAFF. The CDR3 bases are TGCAGCGTTGTACAGGGGGCCGTCTCCACTGAAGCTTTCTTT.

This clone has more than one count but fewer than ten. This same CDR3 is encoded by further DNA sequences in the sample. The genes are TRBV9 and TRBJ2-7, with TRBD2 matching 9 bases. Looked up from germline, CDR1 is SGDLS and CDR2 is YYNGEE. V gave up 2 bases and J gave up 1 base; unmatched junction bases: 1. This CDR3 spans 14 amino acids. The CDR3 sequence: CASSVLAGSYEQYF. The CDR3 region has the DNA TGTGCCAGCAGCGTCCTAGCGGGGTCCTACGAGCAGTACTTC.

This clone was recorded only once. The sample carries other DNA sequences with the same CDR3. This rearrangement joins TRBV19 to TRBJ2-5; TRBD1 might be the D (5 bases). Germline CDR1 is LNHDA and CDR2 is SQIVND (reference sequence). V lost 5 bases and J 5 bases, leaving 6 bases between the germline ends. The CDR3 covers 11 residues. The CDR3 loop is CASSSGETQYF. The CDR3 DNA reads as TGTGCCAGTAGTTCAGGGGAGACCCAGTACTTC.

This clone appeared a few times. Other DNA sequences in the same sample also yield this CDR3. The CDR3 region has the DNA TGTGCCAGCAGTGATGGTGGGAGCTACGAGCAGTACTTC. It yields the protein CASSDGGSYEQYF. The chain combines TRBV2 with TRBJ2-7; the D gene is possibly TRBD2 (5 bases). The CDR3 covers 13 residues. In germline, CDR1 is SNHLY, CDR2 FYNNEI. The V and J ends lost 3 bases and 3 bases respectively, with 9 bases between them.

This chain connects TRBV11-2 to TRBJ2-7, with unresolved D. CDR1 is SGHAT, CDR2 FQNNGV, per germline. The CDR3 consists of 15 residues. V was pared by 2 bases and J by 1 base, with 12 bases between. The CDR3 DNA sequence: TGTGCCAGCAGCTTACCCGTGGCGGTTTCCTACGAGCAGTACTTC. This encodes CASSLPVAVSYEQYF.

The V gene is TRBV12-5, the J gene TRBJ2-1, with D uncertain. The CDR3 totals 15 residues. Germline lookup yields CDR1 LGHNT and CDR2 FRNRAP. Trimming left V 2 bases short and J 7 bases short, with 15 bases between. Here the CDR3 reads CASGLILGHLNEQFF. CDR3 bases: TGTGCTAGTGGTTTGATCCTGGGCCATTTGAATGAGCAGTTCTTC.

The chain carries TRBV4-2 and TRBJ2-3; 8 bases line up with TRBD2. This CDR3 has 16 residues. V was pared by 1 base and J by 1 base, with 4 bases of the junction left unmatched. The V gene's germline CDR1 is LGHNA and CDR2 YNFKEQ. The CDR3 coding sequence is TGTGCCAGCAGCCAAGTATCACTAGCGGGCACAGATACGCAGTATTTT. This encodes CASSQVSLAGTDTQYF.

This clone was counted a few times. V gene TRBV5-6 combines with J gene TRBJ2-1; D not resolved. With 6 bases removed from V and 3 bases from J, the gap between germline ends came to 4 bases. The CDR3 spans 11 residues. Germline values: CDR1 SGHDT, CDR2 YYEEEE. CDR3 amino acids: CASTNYNEQFF. The DNA of the CDR3 is TGTGCCAGCACTAACTACAATGAGCAGTTCTTC.

The rearrangement uses TRBV21-1 and TRBJ2-7; the tabulated D call, TRBD1, remains unverified against the DNA. TRBV21-1 is a known pseudogene. The CDR3 contains 15 residues. CDR3 nucleotide sequence: TGTGCCAGCAGCAATCGGACAGGGGGCCGGTACGAGCAGTACTTC. Amino acids: CASSNRTGGRYEQYF.

The rearrangement links TRBV7-9 to TRBJ1-1; tentatively, D is TRBD1 (5 bases). Per germline, CDR1 SEHNR and CDR2 FQNEAQ (reference sequence). This CDR3 contains 14 residues. With 5 bases removed from V and 1 base from J, the gap between germline ends came to 11 bases. CDR3 region: CASSPGGENTEAFF. The CDR3 nucleotides read TGTGCCAGCAGCCCCGGGGGGGAGAACACTGAAGCTTTCTTT.

The chain is built from TRBV2 and TRBJ2-7, with D possibly being TRBD1 (5 bases). CDR1 SNHLY and CDR2 FYNNEI come from the germline V gene. Trimming removed 0 bases at V and 7 bases at J, with 13 bases between. The CDR3 has 14 residues. The CDR3 sequence is CASSEAQRGEEQYF. The CDR3 nucleotides are TGTGCCAGCAGTGAAGCGCAAAGGGGCGAAGAGCAGTACTTC.

V usage is TRBV5-1 and J usage is TRBJ2-7; 10 positions match TRBD2. Trimming took 6 bases from V and 5 from J; bases not matched to a gene: 11. The CDR3 has 15 amino acids. Per the germline V gene, CDR1 is SGHRS and CDR2 is YFSETQ. As DNA, the CDR3 is TGCGCCAGCACGGGGATAGCGGGGGGATCGAACGAGCAGTACTTC. Protein product: CASTGIAGGSNEQYF.

The V call is TRBV2, the J call TRBJ2-5; TRBD2 aligns across 9 bases. The CDR3 is 15 amino acids. V trimming: 4 bases; J trimming: 4 bases; junction bases outside the gene matches: 7. CDR1 and CDR2 from the germline V gene are SNHLY and FYNNEI. The CDR3 loop is CASSALLAGVETQYF. Here the CDR3 DNA reads TGTGCCAGCAGTGCCCTTTTAGCGGGAGTAGAGACCCAGTACTTC. Full variable domain (outside the CDR3, taken from reference TRBV2 and TRBJ2-5): EPEVTQTPSHQVTQMGQEVILRCVPISNHLYFYWYRQILGQKVEFLVSFYNNEISEKSEIFDDQFSVERPDGSNFTLKIRSTKLEDSAMYFCASSALLAGVETQYFGPGTRLLVL.

The sample holds one count of this clone. The sample holds other DNA sequences that translate to the same CDR3. The rearrangement links TRBV18 to TRBJ2-1; 13 bases are a match to TRBD2. After removal of 0 bases from V and 5 bases from J, the junction contained 1 base not matched to a gene. CDR3 length equals 16 residues. CDR1 KGHSH and CDR2 LQKENI come from the germline V gene. CDR3 region: CASSPPGTSGNNEQFF. The DNA of the CDR3 is TGTGCCAGCTCACCACCAGGGACTAGCGGGAACAATGAGCAGTTCTTC.

This chain connects TRBV18 to TRBJ2-5; D perhaps matches TRBD2 (6 bases). CDR1 and CDR2 (germline): KGHSH, LQKENI. V was trimmed by 3 bases and J by 5 bases, leaving 10 bases between them. There are 13 residues in the CDR3. The CDR3, as DNA: TGTGCCAGCTCACCGACTAGGATGGAGACCCAGTACTTC. This encodes CASSPTRMETQYF.

This chain links TRBV28 with TRBJ2-1; D is undetermined. The CDR3 is 16 amino acids. V lost 10 bases to trimming and J lost 0 bases, with 19 bases between them. Germline-derived CDR1 and CDR2 are MDHEN and SYDVKM. The CDR3 DNA reads as TGTGCCATCCAAAGGTCGGCGGAAAGCTCCTACAATGAGCAGTTCTTC. Amino acid sequence: CAIQRSAESSYNEQFF. Full variable domain (outside the CDR3, taken from reference TRBV28 and TRBJ2-1): DVKVTQSSRYLVKRTGEKVFLECVQDMDHENMFWYRQDPGLGLRLIYFSYDVKMKEKGDIPEGYSVSREKKERFSLILESASTNQTSMYLCAIQRSAESSYNEQFFGPGTRLTVL.

This clone has only a few counts. The V and J genes are TRBV4-1 and TRBJ1-6; 9 nucleotides match TRBD1. Trimming removed 4 bases from V and 9 bases from J; junction bases left unmatched: 16. This CDR3 has 18 residues. From germline, CDR1 is MGHRA and CDR2 YSYEKL. The CDR3 DNA sequence: TGCGCCAGCAGCCTAACCCGAGGACAGGGGATCCAGGGTTCACCCCTCCACTTT. Translation: CASSLTRGQGIQGSPLHF.

The V gene is TRBV18, the J gene TRBJ1-2; the D gene is possibly TRBD1 (6 bases). The CDR3 covers 15 residues. V dropped 4 bases and J dropped 5 bases, with 17 bases sitting between them. The germline V gene encodes CDR1 KGHSH and CDR2 LQKENI. As DNA, the CDR3 is TGTGCCAGCTCACGCGGACAGCAACCCCCTTATGGCTACACCTTC. It codes for CASSRGQQPPYGYTF. The variable domain in full, with the rest retrieved from reference TRBV18 and TRBJ1-2, is NAGVMQNPRHLVRRRGQEARLRCSPMKGHSHVYWYRQLPEEGLKFMVYLQKENIIDESGMPKERFSAEFPKEGPSILRIQQVVRGDSAAYFCASSRGQQPPYGYTFGSGTRLTVV.

The rearrangement uses TRBV11-3 and TRBJ2-3; 8 nucleotides line up with TRBD2. The length of the CDR3 is 17 residues. The junction had 11 bases not matched to a gene; V was cut back by 1 base and J by 5 bases. The germline CDR1 and CDR2 sequences are SGHNT and YENEEA. The CDR3 DNA reads TGTGCCAGCAGCTTAGTCCTCAGCGGGAGATGGGGAGATACGCAGTATTTT. Translated: CASSLVLSGRWGDTQYF.